This T cell receptor beta chain is from a study of T-cell reconstitution after alpha-beta-depleted transplantation in children (dated by TCRdb to the mid-2010s). In the study overall: Using TCR repertoire profiling, the study quantitatively followed how T-cell immune reconstitution unfolded in children after TCRalphabeta/CD19-depleted allogeneic hematopoietic cell transplantation.

Of note for this clonotype: Its antigen remains undetermined. Nothing much larger sits one base from this clone, and base qualities are not available.

Per the germline V gene (reference sequence), DFQATT is the CDR1 and SNEGSKA is the CDR2. Here V drops 1 base and J drops 6 bases, and the junction holds 5 bases not matched to any gene. Taken from cysteine to phenylalanine, the CDR3 has 15 residues. Just CDR3 DNA is preserved here, 45 bases in frame from base 1. The library was produced with PCR. Data came from an Illumina HiSeq 2500. TCR library preparation used molecular barcoding, with unique molecular identifiers applied to normalize quantification of the TCRbeta repertoire. The public reads were reanalyzed by TCRdb: fastp trimming at Q25, MiXCR alignment, in-frame beta chains only. Each entry merges the rows of one CDR3 protein and shows their most common DNA and genes. For this sample the table gives about 360,000 distinct CDR3 sequences, of which roughly 14% were detected only once. The ten largest make up around 4.1% of the sample.

The receptor comes from a human donor who donated a stem cell graft to a child with Fanconi anemia. Material: PBMCs, obtained from the stem cell graft. Recombination linked TRBV20-1 to TRBJ2-3; a stretch of 12 junction bases matches TRBD2. The nucleotide sequence reads TGCAGTGCTAGAGTTCGGACTAGCGGGGCGGATACGCAGTATTTT. Its translation reads: CSARVRTSGADTQYF.